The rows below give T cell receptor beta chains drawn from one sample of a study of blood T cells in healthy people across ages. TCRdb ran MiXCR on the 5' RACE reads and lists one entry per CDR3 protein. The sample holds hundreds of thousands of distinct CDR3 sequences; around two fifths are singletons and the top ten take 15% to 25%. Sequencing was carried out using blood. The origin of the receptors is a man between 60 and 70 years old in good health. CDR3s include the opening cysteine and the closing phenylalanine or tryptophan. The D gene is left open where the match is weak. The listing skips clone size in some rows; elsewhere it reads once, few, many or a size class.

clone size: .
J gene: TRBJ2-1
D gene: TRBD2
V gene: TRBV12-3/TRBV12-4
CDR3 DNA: TGTGCCAGCAGCTCAAGCGGGGCCGGGTTCAATGAGCAGTTCTTC
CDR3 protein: CASSSSGAGFNEQFF

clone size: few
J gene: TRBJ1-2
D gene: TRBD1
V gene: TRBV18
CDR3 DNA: TGTGCCAGCTCACCACGCTCTGGACAGGGGATAGTGGGCGATGGCTACACCTTC
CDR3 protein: CASSPRSGQGIVGDGYTF

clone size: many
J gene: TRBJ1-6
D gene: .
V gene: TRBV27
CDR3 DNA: TGTGCCAGCAGTTTAATTTTCCGACCAGGGACTTACTCACCCCTCCACTTT
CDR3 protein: CASSLIFRPGTYSPLHF

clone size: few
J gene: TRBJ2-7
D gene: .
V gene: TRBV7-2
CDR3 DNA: TGTGCCAGCAGCTTCCGTGGTATCGAGCCCTACGAGCAGTACTTC
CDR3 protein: CASSFRGIEPYEQYF

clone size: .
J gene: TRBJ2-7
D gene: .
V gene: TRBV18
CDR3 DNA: TGTGCCAGCTCACCAGTAGCGGTCCACAATGAGCAGTACTTC
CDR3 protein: CASSPVAVHNEQYF

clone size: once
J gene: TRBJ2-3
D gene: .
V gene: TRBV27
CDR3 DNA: TGTGCCAGCAGTTTAAGTCCAGGGACTGTTTTTCCGGATACGCAGTATTTT
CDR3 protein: CASSLSPGTVFPDTQYF

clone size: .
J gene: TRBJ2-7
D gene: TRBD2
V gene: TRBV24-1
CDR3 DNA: TGTGCCACCAGTGAAGGTAGCGGGGGTATGTCCTACAATGAGCAGTACTTC
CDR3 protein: CATSEGSGGMSYNEQYF

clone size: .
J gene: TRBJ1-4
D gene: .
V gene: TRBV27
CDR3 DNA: TGTGCCAGCAGTAAAGACAGACAAAATGAAAAACTGTTTTTT
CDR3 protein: CASSKDRQNEKLFF

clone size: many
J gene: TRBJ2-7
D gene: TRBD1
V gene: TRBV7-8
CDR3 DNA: TGTGCCAGCAGCGGACAGACAGGGGCCTACGAGCAGTACTTC
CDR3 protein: CASSGQTGAYEQYF

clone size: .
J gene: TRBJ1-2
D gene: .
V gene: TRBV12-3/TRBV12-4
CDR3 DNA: TGTGCCAGCAGTTGGACAGTATATGGCCACACCTTC
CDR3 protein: CASSWTVYGHTF

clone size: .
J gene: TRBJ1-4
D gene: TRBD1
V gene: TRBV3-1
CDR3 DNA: TGTGCCAGCAGCCAAGCGGGACAGCATGAAAAACTGTTTTTT
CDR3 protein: CASSQAGQHEKLFF

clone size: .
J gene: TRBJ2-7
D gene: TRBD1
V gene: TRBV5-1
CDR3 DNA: TGCCCCAGCAGCTTGGGACAGGGCTACGAGCAGTACTTC
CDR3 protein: CPSSLGQGYEQYF

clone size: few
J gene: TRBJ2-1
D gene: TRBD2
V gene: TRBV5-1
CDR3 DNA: TGCGCCAGCAGCTTTCGGGAGCGGGGGAGCAATGAGCAGTTCTTC
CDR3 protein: CASSFRERGSNEQFF

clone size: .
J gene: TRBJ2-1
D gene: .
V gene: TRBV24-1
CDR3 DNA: TGTGCCACCAGTGGGAGGGGGGCGAGCTCCTACAATGAGCAGTTCTTC
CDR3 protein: CATSGRGASSYNEQFF

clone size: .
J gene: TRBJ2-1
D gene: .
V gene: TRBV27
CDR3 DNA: TGTGCCAGCAGTCACCAGACAGAGCAGTTCTTC
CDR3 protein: CASSHQTEQFF

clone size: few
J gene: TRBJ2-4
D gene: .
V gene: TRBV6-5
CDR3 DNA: TGTGCCAGCAGTTACGCCTACAGTTCCAAAAACATTCAGTACTTC
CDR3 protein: CASSYAYSSKNIQYF

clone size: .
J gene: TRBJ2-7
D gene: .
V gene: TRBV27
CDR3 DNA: TGTGTCAGCAGTTTAGGGGCCCCCTACGAGCAGTACTTC
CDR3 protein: CVSSLGAPYEQYF

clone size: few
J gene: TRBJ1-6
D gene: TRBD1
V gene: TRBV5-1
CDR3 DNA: TGCGCCAGCAGCTTGGGGGACAGGGATTCACCCCTCCACTTT
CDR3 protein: CASSLGDRDSPLHF

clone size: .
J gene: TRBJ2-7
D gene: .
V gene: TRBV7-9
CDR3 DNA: TGTGCCAGCAGCTTAGCACTGGGTGCAATTTACGAGCAGTACTTC
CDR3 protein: CASSLALGAIYEQYF

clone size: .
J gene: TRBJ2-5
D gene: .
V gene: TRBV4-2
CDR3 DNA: TGTGCCAGCAGCCCGCATGGCAGGGTAATAGAGACCCAGTACTTC
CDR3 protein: CASSPHGRVIETQYF

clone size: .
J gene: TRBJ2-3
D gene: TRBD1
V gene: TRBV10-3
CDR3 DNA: TGTGCCATCAGTGAGCCGGGACAGGGGAGCACAGATACGCAGTATTTT
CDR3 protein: CAISEPGQGSTDTQYF

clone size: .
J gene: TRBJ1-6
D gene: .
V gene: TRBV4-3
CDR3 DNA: TGCGCCAGCAGCCGCGAGGCGGGGGCTCATTCACCCCTCCACTTT
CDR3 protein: CASSREAGAHSPLHF

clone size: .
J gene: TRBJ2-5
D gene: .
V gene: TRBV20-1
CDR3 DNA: TGCAGTGCTCTCAGGGGACAAGAGACCCAGTACTTC
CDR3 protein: CSALRGQETQYF

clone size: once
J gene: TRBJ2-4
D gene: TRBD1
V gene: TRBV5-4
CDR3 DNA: TGTGCCAGCAGCACCCGGGACAGGGGGCAATGGGAAAACATTCAGTACTTC
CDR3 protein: CASSTRDRGQWENIQYF

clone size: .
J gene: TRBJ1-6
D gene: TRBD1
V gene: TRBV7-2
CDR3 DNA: TGTGCCAGCAGCTTAGGGACCGGGACAGGGGGTTCACCCCTCCACTTT
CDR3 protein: CASSLGTGTGGSPLHF

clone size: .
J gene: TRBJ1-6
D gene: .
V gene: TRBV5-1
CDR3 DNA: TGCGCCAGCAGCTTGGCTCTCGATAATCCACCCCTCCACTTT
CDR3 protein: CASSLALDNPPLHF

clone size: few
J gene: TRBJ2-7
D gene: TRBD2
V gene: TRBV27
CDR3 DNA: TGTGCCAGCAGCCTGGGGGAGGGTTCGTACGAGCAGTACTTC
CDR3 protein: CASSLGEGSYEQYF

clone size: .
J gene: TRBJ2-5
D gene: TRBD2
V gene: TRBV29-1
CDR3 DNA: TGCAGCGTTGACTTCTCAGAGGGAGCGGGGGGGCGTAAGACCCAGTACTTC
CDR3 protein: CSVDFSEGAGGRKTQYF

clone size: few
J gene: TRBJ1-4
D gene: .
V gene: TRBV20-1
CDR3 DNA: TGCAGTGCTAGGGGGCCCGGAGGATCCGATGAAAAACTGTTTTTT
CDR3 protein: CSARGPGGSDEKLFF

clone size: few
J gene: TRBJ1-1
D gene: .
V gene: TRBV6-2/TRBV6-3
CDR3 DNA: TGTGCCAGCAGTTACGGGGCGCGAGCTTTCTTT
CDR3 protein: CASSYGARAFF

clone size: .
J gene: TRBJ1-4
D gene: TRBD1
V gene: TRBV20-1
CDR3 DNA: TGCAGTGCTAGGCGGACAGGGAGGGAAAAACTGTTTTTT
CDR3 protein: CSARRTGREKLFF

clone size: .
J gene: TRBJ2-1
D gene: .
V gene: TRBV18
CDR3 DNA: TGTGCCAGCTCACCATACAACCTAGAACGCGATGAGCAGTTCTTC
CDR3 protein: CASSPYNLERDEQFF

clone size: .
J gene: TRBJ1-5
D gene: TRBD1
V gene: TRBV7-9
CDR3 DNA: TGTGCCAGCAGCTTAGCGCTCGGGACAGGGAGTCAGCCCCAGCATTTT
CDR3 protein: CASSLALGTGSQPQHF

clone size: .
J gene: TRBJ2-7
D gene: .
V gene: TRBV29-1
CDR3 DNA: TGCAGCGCCCGCTCTTTGGCCCTCGAGCAGTACTTC
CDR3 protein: CSARSLALEQYF

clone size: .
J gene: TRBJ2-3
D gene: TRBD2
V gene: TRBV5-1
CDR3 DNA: TGCGCCAGCAGATATACTAGCGGGAGTAGCACAGATACGCAGTATTTT
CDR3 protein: CASRYTSGSSTDTQYF

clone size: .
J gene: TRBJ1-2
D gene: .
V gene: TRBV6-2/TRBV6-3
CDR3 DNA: TGTGCCAGCAGCGCCGGCCCCGGGACGGCCTTCTATGGCTACACCTTC
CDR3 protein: CASSAGPGTAFYGYTF

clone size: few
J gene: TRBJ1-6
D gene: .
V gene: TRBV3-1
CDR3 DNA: TGTGCCAGCACTTTAGGGACCGCTAATTCACCCCTCCACTTT
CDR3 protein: CASTLGTANSPLHF

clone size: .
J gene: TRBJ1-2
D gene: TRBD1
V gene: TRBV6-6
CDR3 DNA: TGTGCCAGCGAGGGACAGGGGGGAAGGGGTAGCTATGGCTACACCTTC
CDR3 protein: CASEGQGGRGSYGYTF

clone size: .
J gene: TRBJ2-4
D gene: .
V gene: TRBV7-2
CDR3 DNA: TGTGCCAGCAGCCTAGAATCCCCCTTCAAAAACATTCAGTACTTC
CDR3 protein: CASSLESPFKNIQYF

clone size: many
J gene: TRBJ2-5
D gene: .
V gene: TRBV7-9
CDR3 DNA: TGTGCCAGCAGCTTAGCGTGGCGGGGACTCCAAGAGACCCAGTACTTC
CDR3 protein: CASSLAWRGLQETQYF

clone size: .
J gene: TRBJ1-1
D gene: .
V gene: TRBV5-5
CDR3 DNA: TGTGCCAGCCTATTGGGTCTGGGGAGCACTGAAGCTTTCTTT
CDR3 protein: CASLLGLGSTEAFF

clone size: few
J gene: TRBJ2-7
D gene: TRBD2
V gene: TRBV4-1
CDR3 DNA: TGCGCCAGCAGCCAAGTTTCCAGCGGGGGCACCTACGAGCAGTACTTC
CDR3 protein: CASSQVSSGGTYEQYF

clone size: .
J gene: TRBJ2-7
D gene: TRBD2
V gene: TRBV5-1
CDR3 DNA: TGCGCCAGCAGCATTAGCGGGGGGGAATACGAGCAGTACTTC
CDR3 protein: CASSISGGEYEQYF

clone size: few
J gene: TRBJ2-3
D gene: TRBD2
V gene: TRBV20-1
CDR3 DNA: TGCAGTGCAAATATAGCGGGGGGTTACTATACGCAGTATTTT
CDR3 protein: CSANIAGGYYTQYF

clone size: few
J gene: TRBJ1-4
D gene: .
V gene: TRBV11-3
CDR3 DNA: TGTGCCAGCAGCAAACGGAGCGGGGTGACTAATGAAAAACTGTTTTTT
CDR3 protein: CASSKRSGVTNEKLFF

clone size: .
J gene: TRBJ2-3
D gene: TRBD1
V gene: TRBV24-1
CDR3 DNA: TGTGCCACCAGTGATTTGCCCGGGACAGGGTACACAGATACGCAGTATTTT
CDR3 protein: CATSDLPGTGYTDTQYF

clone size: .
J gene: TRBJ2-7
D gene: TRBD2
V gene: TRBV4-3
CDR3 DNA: TGCGCCAGCAGCCAAGATTTACTAGCGGGCGTCCCTAGGTACTTC
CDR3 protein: CASSQDLLAGVPRYF

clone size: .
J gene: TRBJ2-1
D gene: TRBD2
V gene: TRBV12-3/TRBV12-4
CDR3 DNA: TGTGCCAGCAGTTCGACCGGGACTAGCGGGGGGTTGAATGAGCAGTTCTTC
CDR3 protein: CASSSTGTSGGLNEQFF

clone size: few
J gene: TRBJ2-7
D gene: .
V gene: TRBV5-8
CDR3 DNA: TGTGCCAGCAGCTTGGACGGGGCCGGGGGCGAGCAGTACTTC
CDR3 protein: CASSLDGAGGEQYF

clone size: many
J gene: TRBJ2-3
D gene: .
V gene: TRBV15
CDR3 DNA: TGTGCCACCAGCGTGGGTCATACGCAGTATTTT
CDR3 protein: CATSVGHTQYF

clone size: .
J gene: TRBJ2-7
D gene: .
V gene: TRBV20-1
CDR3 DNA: TGCAGTGCCCCTAAACAGGGTGAGCCCTACGAGCAGTACTTC
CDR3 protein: CSAPKQGEPYEQYF

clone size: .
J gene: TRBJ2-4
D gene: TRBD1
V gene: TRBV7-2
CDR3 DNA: TGTGCCAGCAGCCTGAGGGACAGGGGGGATTTAGAGCAGTACTTC
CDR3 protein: CASSLRDRGDLEQYF

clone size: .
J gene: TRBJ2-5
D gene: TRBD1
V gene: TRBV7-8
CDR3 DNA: TGTGCCAGCAGCTTAGCGGTAACAGGGGGCTGGGAGACCCAGTACTTC
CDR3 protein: CASSLAVTGGWETQYF